Here is one T cell receptor beta chain with its context. Its cognate antigen is unknown. CDR3 length: 16 residues. V lost 4 bases to trimming and J lost 9 bases, with 21 bases between them. In germline, CDR1 is KGHDR, CDR2 SFDVKD. Each of the donors had roughly 9.7 milliliters of peripheral blood drawn into EDTA-treated Vacutainer tubes. These data originate in a study of blood T cells in healthy people across ages. Notes on the study in general: Unsorted PBMCs ruled out conclusive naive versus antigen-experienced comparison.

A sample-barcoded 5' primer and a J-beta primer mix were used in a second PCR of roughly 6 to 11 cycles. TCRdb itself ran the 5' RACE reads through MiXCR, one entry per CDR3 protein. The sample lists fewer than 2,000,000 distinct CDR3 sequences; roughly 32% were seen once. This sequence originates from a woman aged 30 to 39 in good health. The chain links TRBV24-1 to TRBJ2-1; either TRBD1 or TRBD2 may supply D (5 bases each). Material for sequencing was blood. This CDR3 reads CATSEPTVGVRGEQFF. The CDR3 coding sequence is TGTGCCACCAGTGAACCCACTGTGGGAGTAAGGGGTGAGCAGTTCTTC.